Listed below are T cell receptor beta chains from one sample, sequenced in a study of beta chain features in type 1 diabetes. Measured with immunoSEQ multiplex PCR; TCRdb has only the in-frame clones, and not every one. Of roughly 500,000 clones listed, approximately 30% are singletons. Sample: naive CD4+ T cells from blood. The receptors come from a man younger than 35 in good health. Both conserved end residues are part of each CDR3. D genes are given only for firm matches. Size is stated for part of the rows, as once, few or many counts, or as a class when the clone is expanded.

cdr3_length: 13; v_call: TRBV6-1; j_call: TRBJ2-3; clone_size: NA; d_call: NA; cdr3_nt: TGTGCCAGCAGTGAGGCCCCACCAGATACGCAGTATTTT; cdr3_aa: CASSEAPPDTQYF
cdr3_length: 11; v_call: TRBV30; j_call: TRBJ2-5; clone_size: NA; d_call: NA; cdr3_nt: TGTGCCTGGAGTGTACATCAGACCCAGTACTTC; cdr3_aa: CAWSVHQTQYF
cdr3_length: 13; v_call: TRBV30; j_call: TRBJ1-2; clone_size: few; d_call: NA; cdr3_nt: TGTGCCTGGACCCCCCACAGGAACTATGGCTACACCTTC; cdr3_aa: CAWTPHRNYGYTF
cdr3_length: 20; v_call: TRBV5-1; j_call: TRBJ2-1; clone_size: few; d_call: TRBD1; cdr3_nt: TGCGCCAGCAGCTCAAGAGGGGACAGGGGGCCTCAGAGCTCCTACAATGAGCAGTTCTTC; cdr3_aa: CASSSRGDRGPQSSYNEQFF
cdr3_length: 12; v_call: TRBV7-2; j_call: TRBJ1-2; clone_size: few; d_call: NA; cdr3_nt: TGTGCCAGCAGCTTTTATTCTGGTGGCTACACCTTC; cdr3_aa: CASSFYSGGYTF
cdr3_length: 20; v_call: TRBV5-1; j_call: TRBJ2-6; clone_size: NA; d_call: TRBD1; cdr3_nt: TGCGCCAGCAGATTTACCACAAGCGGGACAGGGGAAGCTGGGGCCAACGTCCTGACTTTC; cdr3_aa: CASRFTTSGTGEAGANVLTF
cdr3_length: 15; v_call: TRBV7-2; j_call: TRBJ2-7; clone_size: few; d_call: NA; cdr3_nt: TGTGCCAGCAGCCCGGAGGGGGCTGGCGCCTACGAGCAGTACTTC; cdr3_aa: CASSPEGAGAYEQYF
cdr3_length: 14; v_call: TRBV30; j_call: TRBJ2-1; clone_size: NA; d_call: NA; cdr3_nt: TGTGCCTGGAGTTCCCTCCGACTGCACAATGAGCAGTTCTTC; cdr3_aa: CAWSSLRLHNEQFF
cdr3_length: 15; v_call: TRBV4-3; j_call: TRBJ2-6; clone_size: few; d_call: NA; cdr3_nt: TGCGCCAGCAGCCAAGTTGGTCCTGGGGCCAACGTCCTGACTTTC; cdr3_aa: CASSQVGPGANVLTF
cdr3_length: 14; v_call: TRBV7-6; j_call: TRBJ2-1; clone_size: NA; d_call: TRBD2; cdr3_nt: TGTGCCAGCAGCGGGACTAGCGGGATCGATGAGCAGTTCTTC; cdr3_aa: CASSGTSGIDEQFF
cdr3_length: 13; v_call: TRBV7-2; j_call: TRBJ2-7; clone_size: NA; d_call: TRBD1; cdr3_nt: TGTGCCAGCAGCAGAGACAGGGACCACGAGCAGTACTTC; cdr3_aa: CASSRDRDHEQYF
cdr3_length: 15; v_call: TRBV5-4; j_call: TRBJ2-3; clone_size: NA; d_call: NA; cdr3_nt: TGTGCCAGCAGCGCCGGGACTGGTGCATGGGATACGCAGTATTTT; cdr3_aa: CASSAGTGAWDTQYF
cdr3_length: 15; v_call: TRBV28; j_call: TRBJ2-5; clone_size: once; d_call: NA; cdr3_nt: TGTGCCAGCAGTCCCCCGTCCAGAGGGGCATGGACCCAGTACTTC; cdr3_aa: CASSPPSRGAWTQYF
cdr3_length: 14; v_call: TRBV11-3; j_call: TRBJ2-1; clone_size: NA; d_call: NA; cdr3_nt: TGTGCCAGCAGCTTACTAAGCCCCTACAATGAGCAGTTCTTC; cdr3_aa: CASSLLSPYNEQFF
cdr3_length: 15; v_call: TRBV10-3; j_call: TRBJ1-5; clone_size: once; d_call: NA; cdr3_nt: TGTGCCATCAGTGACCTCAGGGGCGGTAATCAGCCCCAGCATTTT; cdr3_aa: CAISDLRGGNQPQHF
cdr3_length: 12; v_call: TRBV29-1; j_call: TRBJ1-1; clone_size: NA; d_call: NA; cdr3_nt: TGCAGTCTTCGGGGGCGGAACACTGAAGCTTTCTTT; cdr3_aa: CSLRGRNTEAFF
cdr3_length: 11; v_call: TRBV29-1; j_call: TRBJ2-7; clone_size: NA; d_call: NA; cdr3_nt: TGCAGCGTTGGGCAGTCCTACGAGCAGTACTTC; cdr3_aa: CSVGQSYEQYF
cdr3_length: 16; v_call: TRBV7-2; j_call: TRBJ2-6; clone_size: NA; d_call: NA; cdr3_nt: TGTGCCAGCAGCTTATCGACCAGCTCTGGGGCCAACGTCCTGACTTTC; cdr3_aa: CASSLSTSSGANVLTF
cdr3_length: 12; v_call: TRBV4-3; j_call: TRBJ1-2; clone_size: NA; d_call: NA; cdr3_nt: TGCGCCAGCAGCCAAGAGGGGGACCGCTACACCTTC; cdr3_aa: CASSQEGDRYTF
cdr3_length: 15; v_call: TRBV23-1; j_call: TRBJ2-2; clone_size: few; d_call: NA; cdr3_nt: TGCGCCAGCAGTCATTCAGGCTCGAACACCGGGGAGCTGTTTTTT; cdr3_aa: CASSHSGSNTGELFF
cdr3_length: 19; v_call: TRBV4-2; j_call: TRBJ2-3; clone_size: few; d_call: TRBD2; cdr3_nt: TGTGCCAGCAGCCAAGACACCGGGACTAGCGGGAGGGCTTTTCGCACGCAGTATTTT; cdr3_aa: CASSQDTGTSGRAFRTQYF
cdr3_length: 16; v_call: TRBV27; j_call: TRBJ2-5; clone_size: NA; d_call: TRBD2; cdr3_nt: TGTGCCAGCAGCCCGCGGACTAGCGGGACCCTGCGGACCCAGTACTTC; cdr3_aa: CASSPRTSGTLRTQYF
cdr3_length: 13; v_call: TRBV2; j_call: TRBJ2-3; clone_size: NA; d_call: NA; cdr3_nt: TGTGCCAGCGGCGGAGGACCTGGGGATACGCAGTATTTT; cdr3_aa: CASGGGPGDTQYF
cdr3_length: 13; v_call: TRBV28; j_call: TRBJ1-1; clone_size: NA; d_call: NA; cdr3_nt: TGTGCCAGCGAACAGGCCCTTCTTACTCAAGCTTTCTTT; cdr3_aa: CASEQALLTQAFF
cdr3_length: 15; v_call: TRBV10-3; j_call: TRBJ1-5; clone_size: few; d_call: NA; cdr3_nt: TGTGCCATCAGGGTAAGGGTACAGGGCCATCAGCCCCAGCATTTT; cdr3_aa: CAIRVRVQGHQPQHF
cdr3_length: 12; v_call: TRBV30; j_call: TRBJ2-1; clone_size: few; d_call: NA; cdr3_nt: TGTGCCTGCTCGCGGACTGGCCATGAGCAGTTCTTC; cdr3_aa: CACSRTGHEQFF
cdr3_length: 15; v_call: TRBV5-6; j_call: TRBJ2-3; clone_size: few; d_call: NA; cdr3_nt: TGTGCCAGCAGCCGGGACCGAACAGGCACAGATACGCAGTATTTT; cdr3_aa: CASSRDRTGTDTQYF
cdr3_length: 13; v_call: TRBV10-3; j_call: TRBJ2-2; clone_size: NA; d_call: TRBD1; cdr3_nt: TGTGCCGCCTGGACAGGATACACCGGGGAGCTGTTTTTT; cdr3_aa: CAAWTGYTGELFF
cdr3_length: 16; v_call: TRBV5-1; j_call: TRBJ2-6; clone_size: few; d_call: NA; cdr3_nt: TGCGCCAGCAGCAAAGGACAGATCTCTGGGGCCAACGTCCTGACTTTC; cdr3_aa: CASSKGQISGANVLTF
cdr3_length: 14; v_call: TRBV29-1; j_call: TRBJ2-6; clone_size: NA; d_call: TRBD1; cdr3_nt: TGCAGCGTGGCCCTCGACAGGGCGCAGTATGTCCTGACTTTC; cdr3_aa: CSVALDRAQYVLTF
cdr3_length: 14; v_call: TRBV7-9; j_call: TRBJ2-5; clone_size: few; d_call: TRBD1; cdr3_nt: TGTGCCAGCAACCCGGGACAGAGCCAAGAGACCCAGTACTTC; cdr3_aa: CASNPGQSQETQYF
cdr3_length: 14; v_call: TRBV29-1; j_call: TRBJ1-2; clone_size: few; d_call: NA; cdr3_nt: TGCAGCGTTGGCCCCGGAGTACTTAACTATGGCTACACCTTC; cdr3_aa: CSVGPGVLNYGYTF
cdr3_length: 12; v_call: TRBV2; j_call: TRBJ2-7; clone_size: few; d_call: NA; cdr3_nt: TGTGCCAGCAGTGCTCAGAACTACGAGCAGTACTTC; cdr3_aa: CASSAQNYEQYF
cdr3_length: 14; v_call: TRBV30; j_call: TRBJ2-4; clone_size: few; d_call: NA; cdr3_nt: TGTGCCTGGATGAAGGACCTAGCCAAAAACATTCAGTACTTC; cdr3_aa: CAWMKDLAKNIQYF
cdr3_length: 17; v_call: TRBV18; j_call: TRBJ2-3; clone_size: few; d_call: NA; cdr3_nt: TGTGCCAGCTCACCACCGAATCGGGATCTAATCACAGATACGCAGTATTTT; cdr3_aa: CASSPPNRDLITDTQYF
cdr3_length: 13; v_call: TRBV7-2; j_call: TRBJ2-3; clone_size: few; d_call: NA; cdr3_nt: TGTGCCAGCAGCTTAGAGGGAGAAGATACGCAGTATTTT; cdr3_aa: CASSLEGEDTQYF
cdr3_length: 14; v_call: TRBV28; j_call: TRBJ2-1; clone_size: NA; d_call: NA; cdr3_nt: TGTGCCAGCACCTATTCGATCTCCTACAATGAGCAGTTCTTC; cdr3_aa: CASTYSISYNEQFF
cdr3_length: 14; v_call: TRBV5-4; j_call: TRBJ2-3; clone_size: NA; d_call: NA; cdr3_nt: TGTGCCAGCAGCCCGGGACTGGAGGCAGATACGCAGTATTTT; cdr3_aa: CASSPGLEADTQYF
cdr3_length: 14; v_call: TRBV5-1; j_call: TRBJ2-7; clone_size: NA; d_call: NA; cdr3_nt: TGCGCCAGCAGCTTGGACTATCAATCCTACGAGCAGTACTTC; cdr3_aa: CASSLDYQSYEQYF
cdr3_length: 11; v_call: TRBV30; j_call: TRBJ1-2; clone_size: few; d_call: NA; cdr3_nt: TGTGCCTGGAGTCCTCAGACCGGGAGGACCTTC; cdr3_aa: CAWSPQTGRTF
cdr3_length: 10; v_call: TRBV5-4; j_call: TRBJ2-3; clone_size: few; d_call: NA; cdr3_nt: TGTGCCGGGGGGAAAGATACGCAGTATTTT; cdr3_aa: CAGGKDTQYF
cdr3_length: 15; v_call: TRBV15; j_call: TRBJ2-1; clone_size: NA; d_call: NA; cdr3_nt: TGTGCCACCAGCTCCTATTCGGGGCGGAACAATGAGCAGTTCTTC; cdr3_aa: CATSSYSGRNNEQFF